The TCR beta chain described here comes from a study of post-analysis software for immune sequencing data. Remarks on this clonotype: No antigen is known for it.

TCR beta cDNA libraries had unique molecular identifiers. A population of 1 to 10 million T cells gave rise to around 480,000 cDNA molecules. TCRdb recomputed calls from the PCR reads with MiXCR, one row per CDR3 protein. The sample contains 700,000 to 900,000 distinct CDR3 sequences, around 42% of which appear only once. Points from the study as a whole: People with multiple sclerosis had a significantly lower normalized Chao1 diversity than controls did. Patients had higher frequencies than controls of a handful of TRBV segments, including TRBV5-6, TRBV5-1 and TRBV20-1.

V was trimmed by 4 bases and J by 2 bases, leaving 10 bases between them. This CDR3 comprises 13 residues. Germline V gene data show CDR1 as DFQATT and CDR2 as SNEGSKA (reference sequence). The chain uses TRBV20-1 and TRBJ2-3; tentatively, D is TRBD1 (5 bases). The clonotype originates from a girl aged 5-17 years with multiple sclerosis. The source material was blood. The DNA of the CDR3 is TGCAGTGCTACTCAGGGCGTCACAGATACGCAGTATTTT. It encodes CSATQGVTDTQYF.